This T cell receptor (beta chain) was recorded in a study of cytomegalovirus exposure and HLA in healthy donors. Study outcomes and limitations: The study labeled fewer than 200 TCR beta chains cytomegalovirus-associated.

Using immunoSEQ multiplex PCR, the repertoire was profiled, and TCRdb retains in-frame clones only, with some absent. Among more than 85,000 clones listed, 70% to 90% were seen once. As regards this clone: Its antigen is currently unknown.

The sequencing sample was made of PBMCs. This receptor was identified in a woman aged 18 to 35 in good health and CMV-seropositive.

The CDR3, as DNA: TGTGCCAGCGGCCCGTCGGGGGGGGATGAGCAGTTCTTC. Translation gives CASGPSGGDEQFF. The V gene is TRBV9, the J gene TRBJ2-1, with 8 bases that match TRBD2. The CDR3 runs 13 residues. The ends lost 7 bases at V and 8 bases at J; junction bases unmatched: 8. The germline V gene encodes CDR1 SGDLS and CDR2 YYNGEE.